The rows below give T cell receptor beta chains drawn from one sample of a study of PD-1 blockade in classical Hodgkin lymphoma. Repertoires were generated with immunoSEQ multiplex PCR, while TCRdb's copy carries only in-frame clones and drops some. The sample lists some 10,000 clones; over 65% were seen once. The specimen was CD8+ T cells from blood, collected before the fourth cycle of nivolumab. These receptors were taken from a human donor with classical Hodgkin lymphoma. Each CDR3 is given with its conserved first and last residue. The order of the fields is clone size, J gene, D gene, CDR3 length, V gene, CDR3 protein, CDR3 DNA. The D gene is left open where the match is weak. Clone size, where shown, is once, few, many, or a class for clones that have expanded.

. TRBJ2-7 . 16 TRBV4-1 CASSQASRTRSYEQYF TGCGCCAGCAGCCAAGCGTCTCGGACCCGCTCCTACGAGCAGTACTTC
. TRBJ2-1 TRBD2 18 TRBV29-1 CSGWGLAGGQTSYNEQFF TGCAGCGGTTGGGGACTAGCGGGAGGACAAACATCCTACAATGAGCAGTTCTTC
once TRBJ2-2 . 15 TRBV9 CASSVGAVNTGELFF TGTGCCAGCAGCGTAGGGGCTGTGAACACCGGGGAGCTGTTTTTT
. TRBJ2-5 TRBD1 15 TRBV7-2 CASSIGQGARGTQYF TGTGCCAGCAGCATCGGACAGGGGGCGCGGGGAACCCAGTACTTC
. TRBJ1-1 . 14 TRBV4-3 CASSQGRVNTEAFF TGCGCCAGCAGCCAAGGCAGGGTGAACACTGAAGCTTTCTTT
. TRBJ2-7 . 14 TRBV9 CASSVVDGAYEQYF TGTGCCAGCAGCGTAGTAGACGGAGCCTACGAGCAGTACTTC
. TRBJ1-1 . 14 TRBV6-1 CASSEDESWTEAFF TGTGCCAGCAGTGAAGATGAGTCGTGGACTGAAGCTTTCTTT
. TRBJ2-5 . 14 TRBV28 CASKTHTYQETQYF TGTGCCAGCAAAACCCACACGTACCAAGAGACCCAGTACTTC
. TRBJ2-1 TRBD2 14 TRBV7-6 CASSPGLGRIEQFF TGTGCCAGCAGCCCAGGACTAGGGAGAATTGAGCAGTTCTTC
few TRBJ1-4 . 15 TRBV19 CASTLGGGYNEKLFF TGTGCCAGTACCCTAGGAGGCGGTTATAATGAAAAACTGTTTTTT
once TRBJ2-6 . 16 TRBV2 CASISPRGSGANVLTF TGTGCCAGCATTTCCCCCAGGGGCTCTGGGGCCAACGTCCTGACTTTC
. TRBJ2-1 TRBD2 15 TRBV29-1 CSVELSGSWVNEQFF TGCAGCGTTGAACTTAGCGGGAGCTGGGTCAATGAGCAGTTCTTC
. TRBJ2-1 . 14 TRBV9 CASSVTLDYNEQFF TGTGCCAGCAGCGTTACACTGGATTACAATGAGCAGTTCTTC
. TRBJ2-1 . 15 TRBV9 CASSVEGGTDNEQFF TGTGCCAGCAGCGTAGAGGGGGGGACGGACAATGAGCAGTTCTTC
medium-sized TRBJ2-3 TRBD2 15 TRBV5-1 CASSYSGGAIDTQYF TGCGCCAGCAGTTATAGCGGGGGGGCCATAGATACGCAGTATTTT
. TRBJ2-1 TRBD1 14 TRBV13 CASSSDRVIHEQFF TGTGCCAGCAGCTCGGACAGGGTGATCCATGAGCAGTTCTTC
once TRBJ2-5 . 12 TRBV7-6 CASSFREETQYF TGTGCCAGCAGCTTTAGGGAAGAGACCCAGTACTTC
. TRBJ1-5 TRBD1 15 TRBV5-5 CASSSTTGVHQPQHF TGTGCCAGCAGCTCAACTACAGGGGTTCATCAGCCCCAGCATTTT
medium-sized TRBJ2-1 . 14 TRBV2 CASSVAVSPNEQFF TGTGCCAGCAGTGTTGCCGTGTCCCCCAATGAGCAGTTCTTC
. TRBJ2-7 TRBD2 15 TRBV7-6 CASSFRLAGGYEQYF TGTGCCAGCAGCTTTAGACTAGCGGGGGGCTACGAGCAGTACTTC
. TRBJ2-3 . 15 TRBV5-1 CASSLWGASTDTQYF TGCGCCAGCAGCTTATGGGGGGCGAGCACAGATACGCAGTATTTT
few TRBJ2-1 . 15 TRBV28 CASTWGDGTYNEQFF TGTGCCAGCACCTGGGGGGACGGAACCTACAATGAGCAGTTCTTC
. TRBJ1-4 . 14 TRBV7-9 CASSLAEDIEKLFF TGTGCCAGCAGCTTAGCGGAGGACATTGAAAAACTGTTTTTT
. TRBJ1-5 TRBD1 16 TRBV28 CASSLFYTGGNQPQHF TGTGCCAGCAGTTTATTCTATACAGGGGGCAATCAGCCCCAGCATTTT
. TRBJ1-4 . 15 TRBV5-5 CASSLEWGTSEKLFF TGTGCCAGCAGCTTGGAATGGGGGACAAGTGAAAAACTGTTTTTT
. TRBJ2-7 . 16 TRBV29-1 CSVEGGSGIYSYEQYF TGCAGCGTTGAAGGAGGTTCAGGGATTTACTCCTACGAGCAGTACTTC
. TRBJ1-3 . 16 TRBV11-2 CASSSVQGRSGNTIYF TGTGCCAGCAGCTCCGTTCAGGGTCGGTCTGGAAACACCATATATTTT
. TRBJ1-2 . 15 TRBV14 CASSQDVVSFYGYTF TGTGCCAGCAGCCAAGATGTCGTCAGCTTCTATGGCTACACCTTC
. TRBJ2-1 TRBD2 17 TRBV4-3 CASSQESRGGHNNEQFF TGCGCCAGCAGCCAAGAGAGTCGGGGGGGCCATAACAATGAGCAGTTCTTC
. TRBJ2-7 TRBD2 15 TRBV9 CASSVGLGLEYEQYF TGTGCCAGCAGCGTAGGGTTGGGACTAGAATACGAGCAGTACTTC
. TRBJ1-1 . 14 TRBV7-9 CASSYISRNTEAFF TGCGCCAGCAGTTATATAAGTAGGAACACTGAAGCTTTCTTT
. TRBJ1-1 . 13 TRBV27 CASSLASYTEAFF TGTGCCAGCAGTTTGGCGTCGTACACTGAAGCTTTCTTT
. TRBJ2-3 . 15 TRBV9 CASSPRDGGTDTQYF TGTGCCAGCAGCCCCAGGGATGGCGGGACAGATACGCAGTATTTT
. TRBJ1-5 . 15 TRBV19 CASSTETVSNQPQHF TGTGCCAGTAGTACCGAGACAGTTAGCAATCAGCCCCAGCATTTT
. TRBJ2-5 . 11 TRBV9 CASSVGETQHF TGTGCCAGCAGCGTAGGGGAGACCCAGCACTTC
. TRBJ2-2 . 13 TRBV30 CAWSPTGTGELFF TGTGCCTGGAGTCCAACAGGGACCGGGGAGCTGTTTTTT
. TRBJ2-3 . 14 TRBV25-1 CASSEYSEVDAQYF TGTGCCAGCAGTGAATATTCGGAGGTGGATGCGCAGTATTTT
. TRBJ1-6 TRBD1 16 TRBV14 CASRRTGSSYNSPLHF TGTGCCAGCAGAAGGACAGGAAGCTCCTATAATTCACCCCTCCACTTT
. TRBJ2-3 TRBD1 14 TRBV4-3 CASSTGTGTDTQYF TGCGCCAGCAGCACCGGGACAGGGACAGATACGCAGTATTTT
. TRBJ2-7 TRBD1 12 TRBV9 CASSGTGREQYF TGTGCCAGCAGCGGGACAGGGAGGGAGCAGTACTTC
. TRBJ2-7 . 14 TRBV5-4 CASSLTDYRDEQYF TGTGCCAGCAGCTTAACCGACTACAGGGACGAGCAGTACTTC